These T cell receptor beta chains were read from a single sample in a study of low-dose radiotherapy and immunotherapy resistance in tumors. TCRdb reanalysed the reads using MiXCR and keeps one entry per CDR3 protein. The sample shows around 99,000 distinct CDR3 sequences, 9.4% of them seen only once. The material was PBMCs, obtained before treatment. All receptors come from a male donor with prostate cancer. The CDR3 runs from the conserved cysteine through the conserved F or W.

CDR3 protein	J gene	CDR3 length	V gene
CASSAGWTVSYEQYF	TRBJ2-7	15	TRBV9
CASSTGHNTYEQYF	TRBJ2-7	14	TRBV7-9
CASSLEGMGTEAFF	TRBJ1-1	14	TRBV12-3/TRBV12-4
CASRAAPSTDTQYF	TRBJ2-3	14	TRBV6-1
CSAKYNRAKTSGRNYEQFF	TRBJ2-1	19	TRBV20-1
CASSPGQNEQYF	TRBJ2-7	12	TRBV12-3/TRBV12-4
CSVFIVDTEAFF	TRBJ1-1	12	TRBV20-1
CSPQKETAEQFF	TRBJ2-1	12	TRBV20-1
CASSPTDREETQYF	TRBJ2-5	14	TRBV5-8
CASRPQRGANTGELFF	TRBJ2-2	16	TRBV6-6
CASSAPGQGREKLFF	TRBJ1-4	15	TRBV28
CASSRGVAGNDEQFF	TRBJ2-1	15	TRBV7-7
CASSGDRYNEQFF	TRBJ2-1	13	TRBV3-1
CASSPFSTGQETQYF	TRBJ2-5	15	TRBV18
CASTQRGLAGGPADTQYF	TRBJ2-3	18	TRBV7-2
CASNSPGGTDTQYF	TRBJ2-3	14	TRBV28
CASSSSSLHEQYF	TRBJ2-7	13	TRBV7-2
CASSLSDRAYGYTF	TRBJ1-2	14	TRBV5-1
CASSPGLAGVDTQYF	TRBJ2-3	15	TRBV12-3/TRBV12-4
CASSLMGGPTTNSPLHF	TRBJ1-6	17	TRBV28
CASSLDGPCMLGESTDTQYF	TRBJ2-3	20	TRBV7-2
CSVRDRSSYEQYF	TRBJ2-7	13	TRBV29-1
CASSHPMSNSPLHF	TRBJ1-6	14	TRBV4-1
CASSQPGISTDTQYF	TRBJ2-3	15	TRBV14
CASSLKGGSVIQYF	TRBJ2-4	14	TRBV28
CASSPSGRGDEQYF	TRBJ2-7	14	TRBV27
CASSGSTRDSPSTDTQYF	TRBJ2-3	18	TRBV9
CASSLLSEAFF	TRBJ1-1	11	TRBV12-3/TRBV12-4
CASSLMQGQDTEAFF	TRBJ1-1	15	TRBV12-3/TRBV12-4
CASSLLGQGAFF	TRBJ1-1	12	TRBV7-9
CASSQFRDSRPETQYF	TRBJ2-5	16	TRBV4-1
CASSFLLAGPRSPYNEQFF	TRBJ2-1	19	TRBV27
CASSYLGRLKTQYF	TRBJ2-5	14	TRBV6-2/TRBV6-3
CASSLSPTGEEKLFF	TRBJ1-4	15	TRBV28
CSAERMSSYNEQFF	TRBJ2-1	14	TRBV29-1
CASSQRDRVYEQYF	TRBJ2-7	14	TRBV3-1
CASSLTNNEQFF	TRBJ2-1	12	TRBV28
CASSVGEGRTEYF	TRBJ2-5	13	TRBV9
CASSPSGSTDTQYF	TRBJ2-3	14	TRBV5-4
CASSLVGQGYQPQHF	TRBJ1-5	15	TRBV12-3/TRBV12-4
CAISATDVEPLHF	TRBJ1-6	13	TRBV10-3
CASSPSDNQPQHF	TRBJ1-5	13	TRBV18
CASSSRDRDETQYF	TRBJ2-5	14	TRBV6-5
CASSAGLKNEQFF	TRBJ2-1	13	TRBV9
CSVEMRGAYEQYF	TRBJ2-7	13	TRBV29-1
CASIGADGNTEAFF	TRBJ1-1	14	TRBV28
CASSVQGSGELFF	TRBJ2-2	13	TRBV2
CASSGGDRVTGELFF	TRBJ2-2	15	TRBV27
CSVFLGHRDTEAFF	TRBJ1-1	14	TRBV29-1
CASCRWARVSTDTQYF	TRBJ2-3	16	TRBV23-1
CASSEGGNTDTQYF	TRBJ2-3	14	TRBV6-1
CASRTQGYNEQFF	TRBJ2-1	13	TRBV19
CASSLVEGTGELFF	TRBJ2-2	14	TRBV7-2
CASSLGHGNTGELFF	TRBJ2-2	15	TRBV5-1
CASSLKGQGMRETQYF	TRBJ2-5	16	TRBV12-3/TRBV12-4
CASSPQGPNYGYTF	TRBJ1-2	14	TRBV2
CASRVGRYEQYF	TRBJ2-7	12	TRBV2
CASSERGPNEKLFF	TRBJ1-4	14	TRBV5-1